The 16 T cell receptor beta chains given below trace back to one sample, sequenced in a study of blood T cell repertoires in COVID-19. TCRdb keeps only in-frame clones here, not all; method: immunoSEQ multiplex PCR. The table includes hundreds of thousands of clones, around four fifths detected once. Material: peripheral blood. These receptor sequences come from a woman of 80 years or more with active or convalescent COVID-19.

The chain employs TRBV7-6 and TRBJ2-3; 8 bases fit TRBD2. Germline CDR1 reads SGHVS; CDR2 reads FNYEAQ. This CDR3 is 15 amino acids long. The J segment lost 6 bases and the V segment lost 0 bases, leaving 5 bases of the junction unmatched. The CDR3 reads CASSLAGGRWDTQYF. CDR3 DNA: TGTGCCAGCAGCTTAGCGGGCGGGAGGTGGGATACGCAGTATTTT.

The V call is TRBV7-2, the J call TRBJ2-5; possibly TRBD2 for D (6 bases). Germline values: CDR1 SGHTA, CDR2 FQGNSA. Trimming stripped 1 base from V and 5 bases from J, with 11 bases between. CDR3 length: 14 amino acids. The CDR3, as DNA: TGTGCCAGCAGCTTAGGCGCTAGCGAGGAGACCCAGTACTTC. This codes for CASSLGASEETQYF. The full variable domain, in which reference TRBV7-2 and TRBJ2-5 provide the parts outside the CDR3, is GAGVSQSPSNKVTEKGKDVELRCDPISGHTALYWYRQSLGQGLEFLIYFQGNSAPDKSGLPSDRFSAERTGGSVSTLTIQRTQQEDSAVYLCASSLGASEETQYFGPGTRLLVL.

A remark on this clone: Other DNA sequences in the sample encode the same CDR3. This chain connects TRBV18 to TRBJ1-2, with 8 bases matching TRBD1. CDR3 length equals 14 residues. Unmatched junction bases numbered 0, after V lost 3 bases and J lost 0 bases. In germline, CDR1 is KGHSH, CDR2 LQKENI. The CDR3 nucleotides are TGTGCCAGCTCACCGGGACAGGCTAACTATGGCTACACCTTC. Translation: CASSPGQANYGYTF.

CDR3 sequence reads: CASSRPALAPGELFF. CDR3 bases: TGTGCCAGCAGTCGACCTGCCCTAGCGCCCGGGGAGCTGTTTTTT. The chain employs TRBV27 and TRBJ2-2; a possible D gene is TRBD2 (6 bases). Germline V gene lookup returns CDR1 MNHEY and CDR2 SMNVEV (reference sequence). The CDR3 has 15 residues. The V end was cut by 5 bases, the J end by 6 bases, with 16 bases between.

The gene calls are TRBV18 and TRBJ2-7; 9 bases line up with TRBD1. Germline values: CDR1 KGHSH, CDR2 LQKENI. CDR3 length: 15 residues. J gave up 2 bases and V 5 bases, and 7 bases lay outside the gene matches. The CDR3: CASSEGQGTTYEQYF. CDR3 nucleotide sequence: TGTGCCAGCTCAGAGGGACAGGGAACCACCTACGAGCAGTACTTC.

V and J are TRBV7-2 and TRBJ1-2; 10 bases align to TRBD1. Germline CDR1 and CDR2: SGHTA and FQGNSA. Losses at the gene ends were 4 bases for V and 6 bases for J; bases not matched to a gene: 2. This CDR3 comprises 13 residues. Here the CDR3 reads CASSWTGGNGYTF. CDR3 in DNA: TGTGCCAGCAGCTGGACAGGGGGAAATGGCTACACCTTC.

This chain links TRBV6-2 or TRBV6-3 with TRBJ2-7; 7 bases map to TRBD1. After removal of 5 bases from V and 8 bases from J, the junction contained 9 bases not matched to a gene. The CDR3 consists of 13 residues. Germline V gives CDR1 MNHEY, CDR2 SVGEGT. The DNA of the CDR3 is TGTGCCAGCAGTCTTCGACAGGGAGCTCAGCAGTACTTC. This sequence encodes CASSLRQGAQQYF.

The chain recombines TRBV19 with TRBJ2-3, with D possibly being TRBD2 (5 bases). The CDR3 contains 12 residues. CDR1 is LNHDA, CDR2 SQIVND, per germline (reference sequence). Trimming took off 3 bases at V and 10 bases at J, with 11 bases between the two ends. Here the CDR3 DNA reads TGTGCCAGTAGTATCGGGGATTGGGCGCAGTATTTT. Translation gives CASSIGDWAQYF.

The J gene is TRBJ1-1, the V gene TRBV29-1; TRBD1 might be the D (6 bases). Between the trimmed V and J ends, which lost 6 bases and 4 bases, there was a span of 15 bases. Germline CDR1 is SQVTM and CDR2 is ANQGSEA. The CDR3 contains 13 residues. DNA for the CDR3: TGCAGCGTACAGGGTCAACAGAGCACTGAAGCTTTCTTT. Encoded protein: CSVQGQQSTEAFF.

This rearrangement joins TRBV11-2 to TRBJ2-5; 9 positions match TRBD2. Germline V gene lookup returns CDR1 SGHAT and CDR2 FQNNGV. V lost 7 bases and J lost 2; bases outside the gene matches: 8. There are 15 residues in the CDR3. CDR3 nucleotide sequence: TGTGCCAGCACCCTCGACGCGGGGGGGCAAGAGACCCAGTACTTC. This encodes CASTLDAGGQETQYF.

This clone was observed a few times. Other DNA sequences of this sample code for an identical CDR3. The chain is built from TRBV5-4 and TRBJ1-1; the match to TRBD1 covers 7 bases. V shed 4 bases and J 4 bases; nucleotides not matched to a gene: 7. The CDR3 contains 14 residues. Germline CDR1 reads SGHNT; CDR2 reads YYREEE (reference sequence). As DNA, the CDR3 is TGTGCCAGCAGCCCTCGACAGGGATCCACTGAAGCTTTCTTT. Translating it yields CASSPRQGSTEAFF.

In its sample, this clone was seen once. The chain employs TRBV19 and TRBJ1-5; the D gene is possibly TRBD1 (6 bases). Germline CDR1 reads LNHDA; CDR2 reads SQIVND (reference sequence). V lost 6 bases to trimming and J lost 4 bases, with 13 bases between them. The CDR3 contains 14 residues. Here the CDR3 DNA reads TGTGCCAGTAGGGATGGACAGACGAATCAGCCCCAGCATTTT. Translated, it gives CASRDGQTNQPQHF.

This chain connects TRBV2 to TRBJ2-5; maybe TRBD2 (6 bases). Germline values: CDR1 SNHLY, CDR2 FYNNEI. Deletions cut 10 bases from V and 3 bases from J, with 12 bases between. This CDR3 is built from 12 residues. CDR3 sequence (DNA): TGTGCCACAGGGACTGGCGAAGAGACCCAGTACTTC. Its translation is CATGTGEETQYF.

This sequence joins TRBV19 and TRBJ1-6; 7 bases fit TRBD1. V was clipped by 4 bases and J by 5 bases; unmatched bases: 8. Germline CDR1 reads LNHDA; CDR2 reads SQIVND (reference sequence). The length of the CDR3 is 16 residues. The CDR3: CASSNRQGGNNSPLHF. Written as DNA, the CDR3 is TGTGCCAGTAGTAATCGACAGGGAGGAAATAATTCACCCCTCCACTTT.

The chain uses TRBV7-2 and TRBJ2-1, with D possibly matching TRBD2 (6 bases). Germline CDR1 SGHTA, CDR2 FQGNSA. The V and J ends lost 3 bases and 5 bases respectively, with 26 bases between them. The length of the CDR3 is 19 residues. The CDR3 DNA is TGTGCCAGCAGCTTCGGGGGAGGCCCCGGTTGGTCTTTAGACAATGAGCAGTTCTTC. Translated, it gives CASSFGGGPGWSLDNEQFF.

This clone appeared a single time. The gene calls are TRBV19 and TRBJ2-2; D perhaps matches TRBD2 (6 bases). Trimming took 3 bases from V and 7 from J, leaving 9 bases between them. CDR1 is LNHDA, CDR2 SQIVND, per germline (reference sequence). CDR3 length: 13 amino acids. CDR3 region: CASSITGVGELFF. CDR3 nucleotide sequence: TGTGCCAGTAGTATCACGGGGGTCGGGGAGCTGTTTTTT. Full variable domain (missing parts from reference TRBV19 and TRBJ2-2): DGGITQSPKYLFRKEGQNVTLSCEQNLNHDAMYWYRQDPGQGLRLIYYSQIVNDFQKGDIAEGYSVSREKKESFPLTVTSAQKNPTAFYLCASSITGVGELFFGEGSRLTVL.